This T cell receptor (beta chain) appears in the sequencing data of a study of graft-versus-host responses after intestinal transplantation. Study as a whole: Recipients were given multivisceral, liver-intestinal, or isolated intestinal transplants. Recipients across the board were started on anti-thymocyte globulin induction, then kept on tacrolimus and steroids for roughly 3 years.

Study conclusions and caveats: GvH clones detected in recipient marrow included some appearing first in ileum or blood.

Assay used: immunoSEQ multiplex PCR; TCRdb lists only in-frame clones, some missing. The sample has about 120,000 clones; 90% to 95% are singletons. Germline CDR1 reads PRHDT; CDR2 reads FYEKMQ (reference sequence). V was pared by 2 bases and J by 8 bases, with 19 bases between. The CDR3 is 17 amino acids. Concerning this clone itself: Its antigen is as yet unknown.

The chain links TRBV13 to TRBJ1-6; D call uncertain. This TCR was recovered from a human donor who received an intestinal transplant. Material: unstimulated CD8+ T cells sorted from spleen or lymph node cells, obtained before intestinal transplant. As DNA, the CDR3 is TGTGCCAGCAGCTTACAACATACAAATTCACCGGATTCACCCCTCCACTTT. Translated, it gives CASSLQHTNSPDSPLHF.